This T cell receptor (beta chain) originates from a study of cytomegalovirus exposure and HLA in healthy donors. Study-level points and caveats: On later analysis, the bulk of CMV-associated TCR beta chains appeared to be HLA-restricted.

Remarks on this clone: Its cognate antigen is unknown.

The PCR employed 60 Vbeta primers together with 13 Jbeta primers. TCRdb's copy holds only in-frame clones and misses some; the assay was immunoSEQ multiplex PCR. Of more than 95,000 clones detected, 75% to 90% appear once; the ten largest clones hold about 8.9%. With V trimmed by 4 bases and J by 5 bases, 5 bases remained unmatched. The CDR3 is made up of 13 amino acids. CDR1 is MNHEY, CDR2 SMNVEV, per germline (reference sequence). The chain employs TRBV27 and TRBJ2-7; TRBD1 matches 7 bases. The TCR comes from a man aged 25-40 years in good health and CMV-seropositive. Material: PBMCs. CDR3 nucleotide sequence: TGTGCCAGCAGTTATGGACAGGAAAACGAGCAGTACTTC. As protein: CASSYGQENEQYF.